These 14 T cell receptor beta chains were sequenced from one sample in a study of blood T cell dynamics during melanoma immunotherapy. TCRdb's copy holds only in-frame clones and misses some; the assay was immunoSEQ multiplex PCR. Here the sample spans some 15,000 clones, around nine tenths being singletons. Stated time point: week 3, after first cycle of checkpoint inhibitor. The source material was effector memory CD8+ T cells from blood, sampled from a patient treated with checkpoint blockade. These receptors were obtained from a human donor with melanoma.

The sample holds a few counts of this clone. This rearrangement joins TRBV4-1 to TRBJ1-3; unclear D gene. The V end lost 3 bases, the J end lost 0 bases, and 12 bases lay between the germline ends. CDR1 and CDR2 (germline): MGHRA, YSYEKL. CDR3 length: 16 residues. In DNA form, the CDR3 reads TGCGCCAGCAGCCAGACGACGGATTACTCTGGAAACACCATATATTTT. It yields the protein CASSQTTDYSGNTIYF.

V is TRBV5-4 and J is TRBJ1-2; the D gene is possibly TRBD1 (6 bases). There are 14 residues in the CDR3. The ends were cut back, 5 bases at V and 6 bases at J, with 17 bases in the middle. In germline, CDR1 is SGHNT, CDR2 YYREEE (reference sequence). The CDR3 DNA reads TGTGCCAGCAGTTGGGGCGGAGGGGGGAATGGCTACACCTTC. Protein product: CASSWGGGGNGYTF.

V and J are TRBV7-6 and TRBJ2-1, with D tentatively TRBD1 or TRBD2 (5 bases each). The germline CDR1 and CDR2 sequences are SGHVS and FNYEAQ. Trimming left V 0 bases short and J 4 bases short, with 16 bases between. The CDR3 runs 17 residues. CDR3 bases: TGTGCCAGCAGCTTAGCGGGAAAGAGGGGTTGGTACAATGAGCAGTTCTTC. As protein: CASSLAGKRGWYNEQFF.

The rearrangement links TRBV7-8 to TRBJ2-5; the D is unclear. CDR1 and CDR2 (germline): SGHVS, FQNEAQ. Trimming left V 2 bases short and J 3 bases short, with 10 bases between. CDR3 size: 14 residues. The CDR3 nucleotides read TGTGCCAGCAGCTTACCCGCCCAGAAAGAGACCCAGTACTTC. This translates into CASSLPAQKETQYF. The full variable domain, rest sourced from reference TRBV7-8 and TRBJ2-5, is GAGVSQSPRYKVAKRGQDVALRCDPISGHVSLFWYQQALGQGPEFLTYFQNEAQLDKSGLPSDRFFAERPEGSVSTLKIQRTQQEDSAVYLCASSLPAQKETQYFGPGTRLLVL.

The gene calls are TRBV11-2 and TRBJ2-7; D could derive from TRBD1 or TRBD2 (5 bases each). The ends were cut back, 5 bases at V and 0 bases at J, with 8 bases in the middle. Germline values: CDR1 SGHAT, CDR2 FQNNGV. This CDR3 comprises 13 residues. The CDR3 nucleotides read TGTGCCAGCAGCCCGGGGCCCTCCTACGAGCAGTACTTC. This sequence encodes CASSPGPSYEQYF.

This clone has only a few counts. The V gene is TRBV27, the J gene TRBJ2-7; D might be TRBD2 (5 bases). V gave up 2 bases and J gave up 3 bases, with 14 bases separating them. The CDR3 has 15 residues. Germline lookup yields CDR1 MNHEY and CDR2 SMNVEV (reference sequence). The DNA for the CDR3 is TGTGCCAGCAGTTTACATCGAACTAGTAACTACGAGCAGTACTTC. It yields the protein CASSLHRTSNYEQYF.

This chain connects TRBV20-1 to TRBJ2-7; D not resolved. V lost 0 bases and J lost 5, with 5 bases in between. The CDR3 has 11 amino acids. CDR1 and CDR2 from the germline V gene are DFQATT and SNEGSKA (reference sequence). CDR3 loop: CSAREYNEQYF. CDR3 bases: TGCAGTGCTAGAGAATATAACGAGCAGTACTTC.

V is TRBV15 and J is TRBJ1-5; D is unclear. V lost 3 bases, J lost 9 bases, and 9 bases lay in between. The CDR3 is 12 residues long. Per the germline V gene, CDR1 is LNHNV and CDR2 is YYDKDF (reference sequence). The CDR3 reads CATSRASRPQHF. The CDR3 DNA follows: TGTGCCACCAGCAGGGCTTCGCGGCCCCAGCATTTT.

The chain joins TRBV28 to TRBJ2-3, with 7 bases aligning to TRBD2. CDR3 length: 15 residues. The ends lost 2 bases at V and 0 bases at J; junction bases unmatched: 2. Germline CDR1 is MDHEN and CDR2 is SYDVKM. This CDR3 is CASSLHGGSTDTQYF. CDR3 DNA: TGTGCCAGCAGTTTACACGGGGGGAGCACAGATACGCAGTATTTT.

CDR3 loop: CAWSEGRTVLNTEAFF. The CDR3 bases are TGTGCCTGGAGTGAGGGACGGACAGTCCTGAACACTGAAGCTTTCTTT. V gene TRBV30 combines with J gene TRBJ1-1; tentative D call: TRBD1 (6 bases). Trimming took 1 base from V and 0 from J, leaving 15 bases between them. CDR3 length equals 16 residues. Germline V CDR1 and CDR2: GTSNPN, SVGIG (reference sequence). Filled out from reference TRBV30 and TRBJ1-1, the complete variable domain reads SQTIHQWPATLVQPVGSPLSLECTVEGTSNPNLYWYRQAAGRGLQLLFYSVGIGQISSEVPQNLSASRPQDRQFILSSKKLLLSDSGFYLCAWSEGRTVLNTEAFFGQGTRLTVV.

The CDR3 DNA sequence: TGTGCCAGCAGCGGTCGGACGGAGAGCTCCTACAATGAGCAGTTCTTC. Its protein product is CASSGRTESSYNEQFF. The genes are TRBV11-2 and TRBJ2-1, with D uncertain. The CDR3 covers 16 residues. The germline CDR1 and CDR2 sequences are SGHAT and FQNNGV. Trimming cost V 5 bases and J 0 bases, with 14 bases left between them.

This rearrangement joins TRBV10-2 to TRBJ2-2; no reliable D call. This CDR3 is 12 amino acids long. The V gene's germline CDR1 is WSHSY and CDR2 SAAADI. V was shortened by 8 bases and J by 5 bases, with 9 bases between the two germline ends. CDR3 bases: TGCGCCAGCGAGGAGAGAACCGGGGAGCTGTTTTTT. The encoded protein is CASEERTGELFF.

The J gene is TRBJ2-7, the V gene TRBV30; possible D gene TRBD2, 6 bases. The CDR3 extends over 16 amino acids. The germline CDR1 and CDR2 sequences are GTSNPN and SVGIG (reference sequence). Trimming took off 2 bases at V and 1 base at J, with 18 bases between the two ends. The CDR3, as DNA: TGTGCCTGGAGTCCCACGGGAGCGGGCCCTTCCTACGAGCAGTACTTC. It yields the protein CAWSPTGAGPSYEQYF.

The rearrangement joins TRBV5-4 to TRBJ2-7; 12 positions agree with TRBD2. This CDR3 contains 15 residues. CDR1 and CDR2 (germline): SGHNT, YYREEE (reference sequence). The junction had 13 bases not matched to a gene; V was cut back by 8 bases and J by 7 bases. Here the CDR3 reads CASLTGTSGPGEQYF. The CDR3 bases are TGTGCCAGTTTGACCGGGACTAGCGGGCCGGGGGAGCAGTACTTC.